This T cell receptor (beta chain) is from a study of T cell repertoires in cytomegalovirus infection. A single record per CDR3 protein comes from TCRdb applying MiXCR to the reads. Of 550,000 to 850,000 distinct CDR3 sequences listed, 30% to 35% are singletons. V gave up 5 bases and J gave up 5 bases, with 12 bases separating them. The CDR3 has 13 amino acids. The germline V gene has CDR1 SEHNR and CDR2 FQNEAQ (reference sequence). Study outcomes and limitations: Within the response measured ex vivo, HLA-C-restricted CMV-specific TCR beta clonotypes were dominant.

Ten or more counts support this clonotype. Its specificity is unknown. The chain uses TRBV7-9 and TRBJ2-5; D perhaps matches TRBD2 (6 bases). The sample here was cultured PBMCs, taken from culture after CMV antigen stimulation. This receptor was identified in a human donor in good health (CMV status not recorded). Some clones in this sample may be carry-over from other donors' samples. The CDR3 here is CASSQGGTETQYF. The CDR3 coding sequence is TGTGCCAGCAGCCAAGGCGGGACGGAGACCCAGTACTTC.